One sample yielded the 17 T cell receptor beta chains listed below, sequenced in a study of CD8+ T cells in alopecia areata. Extraction of RNA preceded its reverse transcription into cDNA, which served as the sequencing template. Data came from immunoSEQ multiplex PCR; TCRdb stores just in-frame clones and leaves some out. Of more than 110,000 clones listed, roughly three fifths are singletons. Here the sequenced sample was CD4+ T cells sorted from blood, taken at week 0. The receptors were gathered from a human donor with alopecia areata.

This clone has just a few counts. This chain links TRBV5-1 with TRBJ2-5, with TRBD1 as a possible D gene (6 bases). Trimming took off 5 bases at V and 5 bases at J, with 13 bases between the two ends. Germline V gene sequence: CDR1 SGHRS, CDR2 YFSETQ. The CDR3 totals 13 residues. CDR3: CASSSQGTETQYF. Here the CDR3 DNA reads TGCGCCAGCAGTTCACAGGGTACGGAGACCCAGTACTTC.

This chain's CDR3 is CASSQRQGTNTGELFF. The CDR3 DNA is TGCGCCAGCAGCCAGAGACAGGGGACGAACACCGGGGAGCTGTTTTTT. The chain has TRBV4-1 and TRBJ2-2; 8 bases are shared with TRBD1. Looked up from germline, CDR1 is MGHRA and CDR2 is YSYEKL. Trimming at V came to 3 bases and at J to 0 bases, leaving 3 bases not matched to a gene. There are 16 residues in the CDR3.

The chain links TRBV5-4 to TRBJ2-1; 9 bases align to TRBD2. CDR1 and CDR2 from the germline V gene are SGHNT and YYREEE (reference sequence). The CDR3 length is 17 residues. Trimming cost V 0 bases and J 4 bases; bases outside gene matches: 8. CDR3 residues: CASSLGSRGGAYNEQFF. DNA of the CDR3: TGTGCCAGCAGCTTGGGATCGCGCGGGGGGGCATACAATGAGCAGTTCTTC.

The genes are TRBV2 and TRBJ2-1, with 8 bases fitting TRBD1. V trimming: 6 bases; J trimming: 4 bases; junction bases outside the gene matches: 2. Germline V gene lookup returns CDR1 SNHLY and CDR2 FYNNEI. This CDR3 is 13 amino acids long. CDR3 sequence: CASSDRGYNEQFF. In DNA form, the CDR3 reads TGTGCCAGCAGCGACAGGGGTTACAATGAGCAGTTCTTC.

V and J are TRBV19 and TRBJ1-6; a possible D gene is TRBD1 (6 bases). Deletions cut 5 bases from V and 8 bases from J, with 13 bases between. Germline lookup yields CDR1 LNHDA and CDR2 SQIVND (reference sequence). This CDR3 has 14 residues. The CDR3 loop is CASSAQGAYSPLHF. The CDR3 DNA reads TGTGCCAGTAGTGCACAGGGAGCCTATTCACCCCTCCACTTT. The full variable domain, in which reference TRBV19 and TRBJ1-6 provide the parts outside the CDR3, is DGGITQSPKYLFRKEGQNVTLSCEQNLNHDAMYWYRQDPGQGLRLIYYSQIVNDFQKGDIAEGYSVSREKKESFPLTVTSAQKNPTAFYLCASSAQGAYSPLHFGNGTRLTVT.

The chain combines TRBV15 with TRBJ1-1; D gene uncertain. CDR3 length: 12 amino acids. Trimming shortened V by 3 bases and J by 5 bases, and 7 bases separated the two germline ends. CDR1 is LNHNV, CDR2 YYDKDF, per germline (reference sequence). Here the CDR3 DNA reads TGTGCCACCAGCAGCGTGAGGACTGAAGCTTTCTTT. Translated: CATSSVRTEAFF.

This sequence joins TRBV4-2 and TRBJ2-3; no clear D gene. The germline V gene has CDR1 LGHNA and CDR2 YNFKEQ. CDR3 length: 15 residues. Trimming removed 4 bases from V and 4 bases from J, with 15 bases in between. DNA for the CDR3: TGTGCCAGCAGCCGGACGACCCCCGAAGCAGATACGCAGTATTTT. Translating it yields CASSRTTPEADTQYF.

The V call is TRBV2, the J call TRBJ2-7; D ambiguous. Deletions cut 6 bases from V and 2 bases from J, with 5 bases between. The CDR3 contains 11 residues. Per the germline V gene, CDR1 is SNHLY and CDR2 is FYNNEI. CDR3 protein: CASSYTYEQYF. As DNA, the CDR3 is TGTGCCAGCAGCTACACCTACGAGCAGTACTTC.

The chain joins TRBV6-5 to TRBJ1-5; D gene ambiguous. Trimming removed 8 bases from V and 0 bases from J, with 11 bases in between. CDR3 length: 14 residues. The germline V gene encodes CDR1 MNHEY and CDR2 SVGAGI. The CDR3 DNA reads as TGTGCCAGCCGTGCCGGTTATAGCAATCAGCCCCAGCATTTT. Its protein product is CASRAGYSNQPQHF.

This clone is a singleton in its sample. This chain links TRBV29-1 with TRBJ1-2, with D perhaps TRBD1 (5 bases). Trimming stripped 7 bases from V and 8 bases from J, with 17 bases between. Germline-derived CDR1 and CDR2 are SQVTM and ANQGSEA. The CDR3 is 12 residues long. CDR3 region: CSGEIAGKGYTF. The CDR3 nucleotides are TGCAGCGGCGAAATTGCAGGGAAGGGCTACACCTTC.

This clone appeared a few times. V usage is TRBV18 and J usage is TRBJ2-1; 12 bases are a match to TRBD2. From germline, CDR1 is KGHSH and CDR2 LQKENI. CDR3 size: 17 residues. J gave up 3 bases and V 1 base, and 4 bases lay outside the gene matches. CDR3: CASSPQTSGGRYNEQFF. The CDR3 DNA sequence: TGTGCCAGCTCACCACAAACTAGCGGGGGGCGCTACAATGAGCAGTTCTTC.

The chain employs TRBV9 and TRBJ2-7; 11 bases are a match to TRBD2. Losses at the gene ends were 0 bases for V and 6 bases for J; bases not matched to a gene: 8. There are 16 residues in the CDR3. Germline loops: CDR1 SGDLS, CDR2 YYNGEE. The CDR3 DNA reads as TGTGCCAGCAGCGTAGCGGCTAGCGGGGGGCCCGTCGAGCAGTACTTC. Translating it yields CASSVAASGGPVEQYF.

The chain has TRBV18 and TRBJ2-2; TRBD1 matches at 7 bases. The CDR3 length is 15 residues. The J segment lost 2 bases and the V segment lost 3 bases, leaving 3 bases of the junction unmatched. Germline V gene sequence: CDR1 KGHSH, CDR2 LQKENI. The CDR3 DNA reads as TGTGCCAGCTCACCCGGGACAGAAAACACCGGGGAGCTGTTTTTT. It yields the protein CASSPGTENTGELFF. Full variable domain (remainder filled in from reference TRBV18 and TRBJ2-2): NAGVMQNPRHLVRRRGQEARLRCSPMKGHSHVYWYRQLPEEGLKFMVYLQKENIIDESGMPKERFSAEFPKEGPSILRIQQVVRGDSAAYFCASSPGTENTGELFFGEGSRLTVL.

This clone was counted only a few times. This chain joins TRBV10-3 and TRBJ2-7; no firm D call. CDR3 length: 12 residues. Germline loops: CDR1 ENHRY, CDR2 SYGVKD. V gave up 3 bases and J gave up 1 base, with 4 bases separating them. In nucleotides, the CDR3 is TGTGCCATCAGTGAAACGTCCTACGAGCAGTACTTC. Protein sequence: CAISETSYEQYF.

The V and J genes are TRBV30 and TRBJ2-4; D possibly matches TRBD1 or TRBD2 (5 bases each). Trimming stripped 3 bases from V and 0 bases from J, with 12 bases between. Germline CDR1 and CDR2: GTSNPN and SVGIG (reference sequence). This CDR3 has 15 residues. CDR3 sequence: CAWSGDLLAKNIQYF. CDR3 DNA: TGTGCCTGGAGCGGGGACCTCCTAGCCAAAAACATTCAGTACTTC.

V is TRBV27 and J is TRBJ1-2; D remains ambiguous. The CDR3 sequence is 15 residues long. The germline gives CDR1 MNHEY, CDR2 SMNVEV (reference sequence). Trimming took off 4 bases at V and 2 bases at J, with 14 bases between the two ends. The CDR3 sequence is CASSSSGGSNYGYTF. CDR3 sequence (DNA): TGTGCCAGCAGTTCCTCCGGAGGGTCCAACTATGGCTACACCTTC.

The V call is TRBV6-5, the J call TRBJ1-5, with TRBD1 matching 7 bases. Germline loops: CDR1 MNHEY, CDR2 SVGAGI. The V and J ends lost 5 bases and 11 bases, in that order; junction bases with no gene match: 12. This CDR3 spans 14 amino acids. The CDR3 loop reads CASSPRQGPWAQHF. The DNA for the CDR3 is TGTGCCAGCAGTCCGAGACAGGGACCTTGGGCCCAGCATTTT.